The clone carrying this TCR beta chain has only one observation. Its antigen is undetermined. A much larger clonotype is one base distant, so this may be a read error. The entire patient cohort was treatment-naive prior to thyroid surgery. The data belong to a study of metastatic and nonmetastatic thyroid tumors. Study-wide findings and caveats: Versus benign nodules, malignant thyroid tumors reportedly had significantly higher TCR beta diversity, in blood and tumor.

The CDR3 extends over 15 amino acids. Germline V gives CDR1 SSHAT, CDR2 FNYEAQ (reference sequence). Under the authors' procedure: The authors used CDR3 differences across clinicopathological groups to build a distant-metastasis classifier for papillary thyroid cancer. MiXCR re-clonotyped the PCR reads for TCRdb. In this record, the V and J calls reflect TCRdb's handling and not the investigators' own analysis. The profile shows about 40,000 clones, roughly 11% of them singletons. The origin of this receptor is a female donor with papillary thyroid cancer or a benign thyroid nodule (not recorded which). Some clones in this sample may be carry-over from other donors' samples. The chain couples TRBV7-7 to TRBJ2-5, with D unresolved. Sequencing was carried out using blood. The CDR3, as DNA: TGTGCTAGCAGCCATTGCAACATGGTTCCGGAGACCCAGTACTTC. It codes for CASSHCNMVPETQYF.